These 11 T cell receptor beta chains originate from one sample sequenced in a study of OX40 agonist ivuxolimab in advanced cancers. The protocol was immunoSEQ multiplex PCR, while the TCRdb copy is restricted to in-frame clones and leaves out a portion. The sample has tens of thousands of clones, around 67% seen once. The source was CD4+ or CD8+ T cells sorted from blood, collected in a trial of the OX40 agonist ivuxolimab. The receptors were gathered from an adult with an advanced solid tumor such as melanoma, head and neck, liver or kidney cancer.

V usage is TRBV7-9 and J usage is TRBJ2-1; the D call may be TRBD1 or TRBD2 (7 bases each). This CDR3 contains 12 residues. Trimming shortened V by 7 bases and J by 7 bases, and 11 bases separated the two germline ends. Germline V gene data show CDR1 as SEHNR and CDR2 as FQNEAQ (reference sequence). The CDR3 protein is CASNQGGNEQFF. In DNA, the CDR3 is TGTGCCAGCAACCAGGGGGGGAATGAGCAGTTCTTC.

CDR3 sequence: CASSDRGHHGYTF. CDR3 in DNA: TGTGCCAGCAGTGACAGGGGGCATCATGGCTACACCTTC. The chain joins TRBV28 to TRBJ1-2; 10 nucleotides agree with TRBD1. The V and J ends lost 5 bases and 6 bases, in that order; junction bases with no gene match: 3. There are 13 residues in the CDR3. The V gene's germline CDR1 is MDHEN and CDR2 SYDVKM.

A note on this clone: This CDR3 is also generated by other DNA sequences in the sample. The rearrangement uses TRBV10-3 and TRBJ1-2; 7 bases line up with TRBD1. Per germline, CDR1 ENHRY and CDR2 SYGVKD. The CDR3 totals 15 residues. The trim removed 0 bases at V and 7 bases at J, leaving 8 bases unmatched. The CDR3 loop reads CAISESPTGDGGYTF. The DNA for the CDR3 is TGTGCCATCAGTGAGTCCCCCACAGGGGATGGTGGCTACACCTTC.

This clone turned up a few times. The rearrangement links TRBV11-3 to TRBJ2-7, with D hard to call. This CDR3 comprises 15 residues. Germline CDR1 and CDR2: SGHNT and YENEEA. V shed 1 base and J shed 0 bases, with 10 bases lying between them. The CDR3 DNA follows: TGTGCCAGCAGCTTAGGCCCGCCAAGCTCCTACGAGCAGTACTTC. This gives the protein CASSLGPPSSYEQYF.

V gene TRBV9 combines with J gene TRBJ2-3, with D maybe TRBD2 (7 bases). Germline-derived CDR1 and CDR2 are SGDLS and YYNGEE. Trimming shortened V by 3 bases and J by 3 bases, and 17 bases separated the two germline ends. This CDR3 is built from 16 residues. This CDR3 is CASSEGGTVITDTQYF. The CDR3 DNA reads as TGTGCCAGCAGCGAGGGGGGGACTGTTATAACAGATACGCAGTATTTT.

The chain employs TRBV18 and TRBJ2-1, with no clear D. CDR1 KGHSH and CDR2 LQKENI come from the germline V gene. Trimming left V 5 bases short and J 3 bases short, with 8 bases between. CDR3 size: 13 residues. The CDR3 is CASSSDRYNEQFF. Written as DNA, the CDR3 is TGTGCCAGCTCATCGGATCGCTACAATGAGCAGTTCTTC. The whole variable domain, remainder taken from reference TRBV18 and TRBJ2-1, is NAGVMQNPRHLVRRRGQEARLRCSPMKGHSHVYWYRQLPEEGLKFMVYLQKENIIDESGMPKERFSAEFPKEGPSILRIQQVVRGDSAAYFCASSSDRYNEQFFGPGTRLTVL.

V usage is TRBV5-5 and J usage is TRBJ1-4, with D tentatively TRBD1 (6 bases). Trimming stripped 0 bases from V and 14 bases from J, with 14 bases between. CDR3 length equals 13 residues. Looked up from germline, CDR1 is SGHKS and CDR2 is YYEKEE (reference sequence). The CDR3 sequence: CASSLGMGHPLFF. As DNA, the CDR3 is TGTGCCAGCAGCTTGGGCATGGGACACCCCCTGTTTTTT.

The rearrangement joins TRBV19 to TRBJ2-1, with 13 nucleotides matching TRBD2. Losses at the gene ends were 5 bases for V and 4 bases for J; bases not matched to a gene: 11. The germline V gene has CDR1 LNHDA and CDR2 SQIVND (reference sequence). The CDR3 runs to 18 residues. The CDR3 region has the DNA TGTGCCAGTAGTGATCGCCATATGACTAGCGGGGGGTACAATGAGCAGTTCTTC. It is translated as CASSDRHMTSGGYNEQFF.

The CDR3 bases are TGTGCCAGCAGTGCGGGGACAGGGAGCTACTACGAGCAGTACTTC. It encodes CASSAGTGSYYEQYF. The gene calls are TRBV2 and TRBJ2-7, with 9 bases aligning to TRBD1. J gave up 3 bases and V 4 bases, and 7 bases lay outside the gene matches. This CDR3 contains 15 residues. Germline assignment: CDR1 SNHLY and CDR2 FYNNEI.

The chain recombines TRBV5-1 with TRBJ1-2; no reliable D call. CDR1 SGHRS and CDR2 YFSETQ come from the germline V gene. With 0 bases removed from V and 3 bases from J, the gap between germline ends came to 9 bases. This CDR3 is 14 amino acids long. The CDR3 DNA follows: TGCGCCAGCAGCTTGGCGGGGTACGACTATGGCTACACCTTC. Translated, it gives CASSLAGYDYGYTF.

This chain links TRBV25-1 with TRBJ1-3, with no clear D. V gave up 6 bases and J gave up 2 bases, with 11 bases separating them. The CDR3 covers 14 residues. The germline V gene has CDR1 MGHDK and CDR2 SYGVNS. CDR3 protein: CASSYRGPGNTIYF. CDR3 sequence (DNA): TGTGCCAGCAGCTATAGAGGGCCTGGAAACACCATATATTTT.